This T cell receptor beta chain was profiled in a study of radiotherapy plus CTLA-4 blockade in lung cancer. The overall study: Disease control was achieved by approximately 30% of patients, and objective responses by 15% to 20%. General study findings and limits: Increased serum interferon-beta after radiation also reportedly predicted response strongly. Researchers report tumor-derived TCR clones expanding in blood after radiotherapy plus ipilimumab.

Patients had chemo-refractory metastatic non-small-cell lung cancer and received focal radiation plus CTLA-4 blockade that used ipilimumab. Germline V gene data show CDR1 as LNHNV and CDR2 as YYDKDF (reference sequence). V was pared by 1 base and J by 8 bases, with 15 bases between. The CDR3 loop spans 15 amino acids. Clones were sequenced by immunoSEQ multiplex PCR, and TCRdb holds only the in-frame ones, with some missing. The data show 55,000 to 80,000 clones, with approximately 78% seen just once and under 9% held by the top ten. Turning to this clone: Its antigen remains unidentified.

This specimen consisted of peripheral blood, obtained from a patient treated with radiotherapy plus ipilimumab. The TCR comes from a human donor with non-small cell lung cancer who had a complete response to radiotherapy plus ipilimumab. This chain joins TRBV15 and TRBJ2-1; no clear D gene. The CDR3 reads CATSRAQDPIHEQFF. The CDR3 coding sequence is TGTGCCACCAGCAGAGCCCAGGATCCAATCCATGAGCAGTTCTTC.